The rows below give T cell receptor beta chains drawn from one sample of a study of identical twins. TCRdb independently ran MiXCR on the 5' RACE reads; one entry per CDR3 protein. This sample carries roughly 750,000 distinct CDR3 sequences, 21% of them seen once, and the ten largest clones take 4.3%. These data are also associated with another study on T cells expressing NK-cell markers.

Source material: PBMCs. These receptors were taken from a woman aged 18 to 35 in good health. The CDR3 runs from the conserved cysteine through the conserved F or W.

v_call,j_call,cdr3_aa
TRBV4-3,TRBJ2-1,CASSQDRAREVRRNEQFF
TRBV5-5,TRBJ2-1,CASSWDERLAGGGQFF
TRBV7-9,TRBJ1-2,CASSSVYGQINYGYTF
TRBV10-3,TRBJ2-3,CANSKGLAGADTQYF
TRBV20-1,TRBJ2-1,CSWGQGRDEQFF
TRBV4-1,TRBJ2-3,CASSQGIRPTSDTQYF
TRBV21-1,TRBJ2-2,CASTPGASGSTGELFF
TRBV20-1,TRBJ2-1,CSARDGVAGGGQFF
TRBV10-3,TRBJ1-1,CAIGGTEAFF
TRBV5-6,TRBJ2-7,CASSSNRGWKSYEQYF
TRBV5-5,TRBJ2-1,CASSLATGRRSNEQFF
TRBV6-2/TRBV6-3,TRBJ1-1,CASSYSTGEVRYTEAFF
TRBV9,TRBJ2-5,CASSVTGVIGETQYF
TRBV19,TRBJ2-1,CATTSATYRYNEQFF
TRBV20-1,TRBJ2-1,CSAQRGSPPYNEQFF
TRBV20-1,TRBJ2-7,CSARDLHSTYEQYF